This is a list of T cell receptor beta chains from one sample in a study of identical twins. Using its own MiXCR run on the 5' RACE reads, TCRdb lists one record per CDR3 protein. Here the sample spans around 1.7 million distinct CDR3 sequences, 25% to 35% being singletons. The sample was cord blood. All receptors come from a newborn girl in good health. Each CDR3 is given with its conserved first and last residue. A D gene is named only where the DNA matches it firmly.

V: TRBV20-1; D: TRBD1; CDR3: CSAREGTGTVRQYF
V: TRBV7-2; D: -; CDR3: CASSLRINSPLHF
V: TRBV7-2; D: TRBD2; CDR3: CASSLRTSGLAGDYEQYF
V: TRBV27; D: -; CDR3: CARKYEQYF
V: TRBV12-3/TRBV12-4; D: TRBD1; CDR3: CASSFGTGGHGYTF
V: TRBV5-1; D: TRBD1; CDR3: CASSLQGNEYNEQFF
V: TRBV18; D: TRBD1; CDR3: CASMTGGAGRRYF
V: TRBV27; D: TRBD2; CDR3: CASSAAGPVTDTQYF
V: TRBV5-1; D: -; CDR3: CASSLNPRQNTEAFF
V: TRBV29-1; D: TRBD1; CDR3: CSVPGQGGEKLFF
V: TRBV6-1; D: -; CDR3: CASSEYQNSPLHF
V: TRBV7-9; D: -; CDR3: CASSNRGISTDTQYF
V: TRBV20-1; D: TRBD2; CDR3: CSARGSLAGRSEQFF
V: TRBV20-1; D: TRBD2; CDR3: CSAREDLAGASYEQYF
V: TRBV18; D: -; CDR3: CASSAEWPGGTGELFF
V: TRBV28; D: TRBD1; CDR3: CASRTPGQGLYGYTF
V: TRBV4-2; D: -; CDR3: CASSQDPYRDGQETQYF
V: TRBV19; D: TRBD1; CDR3: CASKKSGQGIGGYTF
V: TRBV7-9; D: -; CDR3: CASSLALDGGSTQYF
V: TRBV5-1; D: TRBD2; CDR3: CASSPVLAGVTYEQYF
V: TRBV11-2; D: -; CDR3: CASSLFGEETQYF
V: TRBV20-1; D: -; CDR3: CSARVARGNTEAFF
V: TRBV6-6; D: TRBD1; CDR3: CASRHDRESYGYTF
V: TRBV6-1; D: TRBD2; CDR3: CASSLTSATYNEQFF
V: TRBV19; D: -; CDR3: CASSRQAANYEQYF
V: TRBV20-1; D: TRBD2; CDR3: CSARDGTRATYEQYF
V: TRBV6-1; D: -; CDR3: CASSGQIYSNQPQHF
V: TRBV20-1; D: TRBD1; CDR3: CSASRGQEPQHF
V: TRBV11-2; D: TRBD1; CDR3: CASSFFTGDYEQYF
V: TRBV12-3/TRBV12-4; D: TRBD2; CDR3: CASRKISGTSGRNEQFF
V: TRBV27; D: -; CDR3: CASSFRFDSYGYTF
V: TRBV6-2/TRBV6-3; D: TRBD2; CDR3: CASSYSLAGKNIQYF
V: TRBV19; D: -; CDR3: CASSIVSANEQFF
V: TRBV29-1; D: -; CDR3: CSGLSATNEKLFF
V: TRBV25-1; D: -; CDR3: CASSESLADQETQYF
V: TRBV20-1; D: TRBD2; CDR3: CSARVWAGDNTGELFF
V: TRBV10-3; D: TRBD1; CDR3: CAISGQGRFSGNTIYF
V: TRBV20-1; D: TRBD2; CDR3: CSARSAGGPFNYEQYF
V: TRBV2; D: -; CDR3: CASSEGGQRGETQYF
V: TRBV6-2/TRBV6-3; D: -; CDR3: CASSYGMVKPQHF
V: TRBV4-2; D: -; CDR3: CASSPLPAPQNEKLFF
V: TRBV5-1; D: -; CDR3: CASSFEDVTNSPLHF
V: TRBV5-1; D: -; CDR3: CASSLALVVTYNEQYF
V: TRBV5-6; D: -; CDR3: CASSLRLTTTNEKLFF
V: TRBV7-2; D: -; CDR3: CASSLTTTRQNSPLHF
V: TRBV5-1; D: -; CDR3: CASSLLGYAYNEQFF
V: TRBV4-2; D: TRBD2; CDR3: CASSQDGGLASPYEQYF
V: TRBV9; D: -; CDR3: CASSVEPGDEQFF
V: TRBV25-1; D: TRBD1; CDR3: CASSWDRGQETQFF
V: TRBV25-1; D: TRBD2; CDR3: CASSVLAGGNTDTQYF
V: TRBV10-3; D: TRBD2; CDR3: CAISWGLAGEQFF
V: TRBV20-1; D: -; CDR3: CSASFEADTQYF
V: TRBV3-1; D: TRBD2; CDR3: CASSDRTGTSYNEQFF
V: TRBV5-1; D: -; CDR3: CASSLGRGSNTGELFF
V: TRBV4-2; D: TRBD2; CDR3: CASARTSGMGTDTQYF